These 24 T cell receptor beta chains share one sample of origin, sequenced in a study of T cell repertoires in cytomegalovirus infection. These receptors are not linked to any known antigen. Each CDR3 protein gets one entry after TCRdb re-called the reads with MiXCR. Here the sample spans a few hundred thousand distinct CDR3 sequences, about 29% being singletons. The source was cultured PBMCs, collected from culture after CMV antigen stimulation. Receptors were obtained from a human donor in good health (CMV status not recorded). Some clones in this sample may be carry-over from other donors' samples.

The rearrangement uses TRBV9 and TRBJ2-5; 8 positions match TRBD2. The V segment lost 4 bases and the J segment 3 bases; nucleotides outside the gene matches: 11. The CDR3 totals 16 residues. In germline, CDR1 is SGDLS, CDR2 YYNGEE. This CDR3 is CASSPHSGGAEETQYF. In nucleotides, the CDR3 is TGTGCCAGCAGCCCCCACTCGGGGGGGGCAGAAGAGACCCAGTACTTC. The whole variable domain, filled in from reference TRBV9 and TRBJ2-5, reads DSGVTQTPKHLITATGQRVTLRCSPRSGDLSVYWYQQSLDQGLQFLIQYYNGEERAKGNILERFSAQQFPDLHSELNLSSLELGDSALYFCASSPHSGGAEETQYFGPGTRLLVL.

In nucleotides, the CDR3 is TGTGCCAGTAGTATTAGGACTAGCGGGGGGGGGGGGCAGTTCTTC. Protein sequence: CASSIRTSGGGGQFF. The chain recombines TRBV19 with TRBJ2-1; 15 nucleotides match TRBD2. Trimming cost V 3 bases and J 12 bases; bases outside gene matches: 6. Germline lookup yields CDR1 LNHDA and CDR2 SQIVND (reference sequence). This CDR3 contains 15 residues.

The V gene is TRBV24-1, the J gene TRBJ2-2; D is unresolved. The CDR3 is 14 residues long. CDR1 is KGHDR and CDR2 is SFDVKD in the germline V gene. V lost 3 bases to trimming and J lost 7 bases, with 11 bases between them. This chain's CDR3 is CATSDPGRVGELFF. CDR3 sequence (DNA): TGTGCCACCAGTGATCCTGGACGGGTCGGGGAGCTGTTTTTT.

This clonotype occurred a few times. CDR3 in amino acids: CASSLAGSNEQFF. The CDR3 DNA is TGTGCCAGCAGCCTAGCGGGTTCCAATGAGCAGTTCTTC. This sequence joins TRBV7-3 and TRBJ2-1, with 8 bases matching TRBD2. The V and J ends lost 5 bases and 6 bases, in that order; junction bases with no gene match: 3. CDR1 and CDR2 (germline): SGHTA, FQGTGA. The CDR3 consists of 13 residues.

This clonotype was seen a handful of times. The CDR3 reads CSAITGGPNSNQPQHF. CDR3 bases: TGCAGTGCTATTACAGGGGGCCCTAATAGCAATCAGCCCCAGCATTTT. The chain has TRBV20-1 and TRBJ1-5, with 9 bases matching TRBD1. The CDR3 contains 16 residues. The germline gives CDR1 DFQATT, CDR2 SNEGSKA (reference sequence). Losses at the gene ends were 4 bases for V and 0 bases for J; bases not matched to a gene: 7.

This clonotype was detected a few times. This chain joins TRBV7-9 and TRBJ1-3; D call uncertain. This CDR3 is 14 amino acids long. Germline CDR1 reads SEHNR; CDR2 reads FQNEAQ (reference sequence). Trimming took 7 bases from V and 1 from J, leaving 11 bases between them. CDR3 DNA sequence: TGTGCCAGCATCCCCCGGGATTCTGGAAACACCATATATTTT. Its protein product is CASIPRDSGNTIYF.

The V gene is TRBV10-3, the J gene TRBJ2-7, with a tentative D call TRBD1 (5 bases). CDR1 and CDR2 from the germline V gene are ENHRY and SYGVKD. The length of the CDR3 is 14 residues. Trimming removed 4 bases at V and 4 bases at J, with 14 bases between. CDR3 protein: CAISVDSSIYEQYF. The CDR3 nucleotides read TGTGCCATCAGTGTAGACAGTAGTATTTACGAGCAGTACTTC.

This clonotype appeared many times. The J gene is TRBJ2-5, the V gene TRBV7-2; possibly TRBD2 for D (6 bases). CDR1 and CDR2 from the germline V gene are SGHTA and FQGNSA. The ends were cut back, 4 bases at V and 2 bases at J, with 11 bases in the middle. The CDR3 has 14 amino acids. The CDR3 DNA sequence: TGTGCCAGCAGCTCAGGAGCGGGTCAAGAGACCCAGTACTTC. It codes for CASSSGAGQETQYF.

The chain is built from TRBV30 and TRBJ1-5; TRBD1 aligns across 8 bases. Trimming took 1 base from V and 6 from J; bases not matched to a gene: 17. Germline V gene data show CDR1 as GTSNPN and CDR2 as SVGIG (reference sequence). The CDR3 covers 18 residues. As DNA, the CDR3 is TGTGCCTGGAGTGGAAGTAGGAACACAGGGGGTCCGGGTCAGCCCCAGCATTTT. This gives the protein CAWSGSRNTGGPGQPQHF. Drawing the rest from reference TRBV30 and TRBJ1-5, the complete variable domain is SQTIHQWPATLVQPVGSPLSLECTVEGTSNPNLYWYRQAAGRGLQLLFYSVGIGQISSEVPQNLSASRPQDRQFILSSKKLLLSDSGFYLCAWSGSRNTGGPGQPQHFGDGTRLSIL.

This clonotype was picked up many times. V is TRBV7-8 and J is TRBJ2-1; weak D call: TRBD2 (6 bases). Deletions cut 5 bases from V and 0 bases from J, with 17 bases between. CDR1 is SGHVS, CDR2 FQNEAQ, per germline. CDR3 length: 17 amino acids. CDR3 residues: CASSNSLSGRSYNEQFF. In nucleotides, the CDR3 is TGTGCCAGCAGCAATTCCCTTAGCGGACGCTCCTACAATGAGCAGTTCTTC.

The chain joins TRBV11-2 to TRBJ1-1, with D unclear. CDR1 and CDR2 from the germline V gene are SGHAT and FQNNGV. The CDR3 is 15 amino acids. V was cut by 4 bases and J by 1 base, with 13 bases left in between. The CDR3 nucleotides are TGTGCCAGCAGCTCCCGGGCCAGGACGAACACTGAAGCTTTCTTT. Translated: CASSSRARTNTEAFF.

This CDR3 is CASSIGTGGNQPQHF. Here the CDR3 DNA reads TGTGCCAGCAGTATCGGGACAGGGGGTAATCAGCCCCAGCATTTT. The J gene is TRBJ1-5, the V gene TRBV6-6; 11 nucleotides align to TRBD1. V lost 5 bases, J lost 4 bases, and 4 bases stayed unmatched. This CDR3 comprises 15 residues. Germline V gene lookup returns CDR1 MNHNY and CDR2 SVGAGI (reference sequence).

The chain links TRBV20-1 to TRBJ2-7; 10 nucleotides agree with TRBD1. This CDR3 has 15 amino acids. Germline values: CDR1 DFQATT, CDR2 SNEGSKA (reference sequence). V was clipped by 5 bases and J by 3 bases; unmatched bases: 10. For the CDR3, the DNA is TGCAGTGCTTTCGGGGGGACAGGGGATTACTACGAGCAGTACTTC. Translated, it gives CSAFGGTGDYYEQYF.

The chain carries TRBV19 and TRBJ2-1; 10 nucleotides align to TRBD2. The CDR3 is made up of 16 amino acids. With V trimmed by 5 bases and J by 5 bases, 9 bases remained unmatched. From germline, CDR1 is LNHDA and CDR2 SQIVND (reference sequence). DNA for the CDR3: TGTGCCAGTAGTTGGCTAGCGGGAGCAGAGGACAATGAGCAGTTCTTC. It translates to CASSWLAGAEDNEQFF.

The rearrangement joins TRBV12-3 or TRBV12-4 to TRBJ1-4; D not resolved. This CDR3 has 13 residues. The ends were cut back, 9 bases at V and 1 base at J, with 9 bases in the middle. The CDR3 DNA is TGTGCCAGTCGGTTATTAACTAATGAAAAACTGTTTTTT. Protein product: CASRLLTNEKLFF.

The chain couples TRBV20-1 to TRBJ2-3; D tentatively reads TRBD1 or TRBD2 (6 bases each). The CDR3 runs to 15 residues. Germline loops: CDR1 DFQATT, CDR2 SNEGSKA (reference sequence). Trimming cost V 5 bases and J 3 bases, with 18 bases left between them. The CDR3 sequence: CSAAEVEGVTDTQYF. CDR3 DNA sequence: TGCAGTGCTGCCGAAGTGGAGGGGGTGACAGATACGCAGTATTTT.

The rearrangement joins TRBV6-4 to TRBJ2-2, with unresolved D. The CDR3 runs 13 residues. V was shortened by 2 bases and J by 0 bases, with 1 base between the two germline ends. Germline V gene lookup returns CDR1 MRHNA and CDR2 SNTAGT. This CDR3 is CASSDPNTGELFF. CDR3 DNA sequence: TGTGCCAGCAGTGACCCGAACACCGGGGAGCTGTTTTTT.

In this sample, this clonotype turned up a few times. This rearrangement joins TRBV3-1 to TRBJ1-1; D remains unclear. The CDR3 totals 15 residues. The V end was cut by 7 bases, the J end by 0 bases, with 15 bases between. CDR1 is LGHDT, CDR2 YNNKEL, per germline (reference sequence). CDR3 coding DNA: TGTGCCAGCACCTCAACGTCGGCGATGAACACTGAAGCTTTCTTT. This encodes CASTSTSAMNTEAFF.

This clonotype was recorded at least ten times. V and J are TRBV15 and TRBJ1-2, with D perhaps TRBD1 (6 bases). V was clipped by 4 bases and J by 4 bases, with 22 bases between them. This CDR3 has 17 amino acids. Germline assignment: CDR1 LNHNV and CDR2 YYDKDF (reference sequence). The CDR3 loop is CATSTGGAGANIYGYTF. CDR3 nucleotides: TGTGCCACCAGCACCGGAGGGGCAGGGGCGAACATCTATGGCTACACCTTC.

The chain couples TRBV4-1 to TRBJ2-3; a weak D match, TRBD2 (7 bases). Germline-derived CDR1 and CDR2 are MGHRA and YSYEKL. The CDR3 length is 16 residues. Trimming removed 1 base from V and 2 bases from J, with 13 bases in between. CDR3 bases: TGCGCCAGCAGCCAAGGGGGGGGGGCCTCCACAGATACGCAGTATTTT. This codes for CASSQGGGASTDTQYF.

J is TRBJ2-1 and V is TRBV7-4; no clear D gene. The V and J ends lost 4 bases and 12 bases respectively, with 10 bases between them. The CDR3 sequence is 11 residues long. CDR1 and CDR2 from the germline V gene are SGHVT and SQSDAQ. In nucleotides, the CDR3 is TGTGCCAGCAGCTCCGGGCTAGGGCAGTTCTTC. This codes for CASSSGLGQFF.

This clonotype has just a few counts. The gene calls are TRBV7-2 and TRBJ2-3; 10 bases agree with TRBD2. The J segment lost 2 bases and the V segment lost 2 bases, leaving 10 bases of the junction unmatched. Germline V gene sequence: CDR1 SGHTA, CDR2 FQGNSA. The CDR3 spans 18 residues. This CDR3 is CASSLSILAGALTDTQYF. CDR3 sequence (DNA): TGTGCCAGCAGCTTATCGATTCTAGCGGGGGCCCTCACAGATACGCAGTATTTT.

This clonotype was seen a few times. The chain joins TRBV5-4 to TRBJ1-2; D is unresolved. CDR1 and CDR2 (germline): SGHNT, YYREEE (reference sequence). V lost 3 bases to trimming and J lost 8 bases, with 14 bases between them. The CDR3 is 13 amino acids. The CDR3 DNA reads TGTGCCAGCAGCTACACAGAAGGCCGCGGCTACACCTTC. Amino acid sequence: CASSYTEGRGYTF.

In this sample, this clonotype turned up many times. This CDR3 reads CASSYSRTFGYEQYF. CDR3 coding DNA: TGTGCCAGCAGTTACTCTCGGACCTTTGGCTACGAGCAGTACTTC. The chain couples TRBV6-2 or TRBV6-3 to TRBJ2-7; D not resolved. Germline values: CDR1 MNHEY, CDR2 SVGEGT. This CDR3 is 15 amino acids long. Trimming removed 0 bases at V and 3 bases at J, with 12 bases between.